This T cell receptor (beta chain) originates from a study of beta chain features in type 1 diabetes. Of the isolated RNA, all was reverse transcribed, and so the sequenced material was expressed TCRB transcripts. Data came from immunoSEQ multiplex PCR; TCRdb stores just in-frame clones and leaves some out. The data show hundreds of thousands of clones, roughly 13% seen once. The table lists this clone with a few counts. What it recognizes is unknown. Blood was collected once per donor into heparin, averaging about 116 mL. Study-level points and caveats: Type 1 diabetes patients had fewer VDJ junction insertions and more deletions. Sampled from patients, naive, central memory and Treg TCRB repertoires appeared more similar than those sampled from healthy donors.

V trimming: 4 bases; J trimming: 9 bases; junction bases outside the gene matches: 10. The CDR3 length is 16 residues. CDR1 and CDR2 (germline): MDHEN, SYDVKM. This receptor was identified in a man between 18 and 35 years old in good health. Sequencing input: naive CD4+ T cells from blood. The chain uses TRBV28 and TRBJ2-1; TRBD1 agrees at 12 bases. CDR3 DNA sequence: TGTGCCAGCAGTTCCCCCGGGGACAGGGGGCGCGGTGAGCAGTTCTTC. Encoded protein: CASSSPGDRGRGEQFF.